This entry is about one T cell receptor (beta chain). Its antigen is unknown. Use of 60 Vbeta and 13 Jbeta primers characterized the PCR. The table came from immunoSEQ multiplex PCR; TCRdb's copy has only in-frame clones and leaves some out. The data contain 150,000 or so clones, about 80% of them singletons. This sample was taken from a study of cytomegalovirus exposure and HLA in healthy donors. Study-wide context: Among the roughly 400 genotyped donors, just over 80% were placed in the Caucasian-associated ancestry cluster. Whole-study results and caveats: The authors later found most CMV-associated TCR beta chains appeared HLA-restricted. A likely sequencing artifact accounted for one observed cluster of highly shared sequence variants. The study reported that TCR beta sequences accurately predicted HLA-A and HLA-B alleles in most subjects.

V gave up 6 bases and J gave up 0 bases, with 6 bases separating them. The CDR3 is 13 residues long. CDR1 and CDR2 (germline): MNHEY, SVGAGI. The specimen was PBMCs. The V call is TRBV6-5, the J call TRBJ1-3, with D unclear. This receptor was taken from a woman in her forties in good health and CMV-seronegative. The CDR3 nucleotides read TGTGCCAGCAGGACACCCTCTGGAAACACCATATATTTT. Amino acids: CASRTPSGNTIYF.